Listed here is a single TCR beta chain. CD8 memory was a combination of CD45RO+ cells and CCR7-negative CD45RA+ TemRA cells. This entry comes from a study of shared clonotypes between healthy human individuals. The wider study: Per donor, CD8 memory used one plate, CD8 naive used two, CD4 memory used three and CD4 naive used three.

Method: immunoSEQ multiplex PCR; TCRdb's copy keeps in-frame clones and lacks some. Counted here are tens of thousands of clones, about 64% occurring once; the ten biggest clones make up over 50%. The CDR3 runs to 16 residues. Trimming pared 4 bases from V and 1 base from J, leaving 11 bases between. The rearrangement links TRBV23-1 to TRBJ2-6, with TRBD2 as a possible D gene (5 bases). TRBV23-1 is an ORF; its function is uncertain. The sample taken for sequencing was memory CD8+ T cells sorted from blood. Indicated subset: CD45RO+ cells pooled with CCR7-negative TemRA cells. This receptor was identified in a man aged 25 to 45 in good health. Here the CDR3 reads CASSRPEGSGANVLTF. CDR3 in DNA: TGCGCCAGCAGTCGCCCTGAGGGATCTGGGGCCAACGTCCTGACTTTC.